This T cell receptor (beta chain) was recovered during a study of shared clonotypes between healthy human individuals. This clone was counted once. Assay: immunoSEQ multiplex PCR; the TCRdb copy retains only in-frame clones and omits some. The sample lists about 680,000 clones, around 92% occurring once. Germline CDR1 is SGHAT and CDR2 is FQNNGV. Deletions cut 4 bases from V and 2 bases from J, with 16 bases between. The CDR3 contains 16 residues. It was CD45RO-negative cells, positively selected for CCR7, that made up naive CD8 cells, with terminally differentiated effector memory CD45RA+ cells excluded.

Sequences were obtained from naive CD8+ T cells sorted from blood. This sequence was found in a man in his thirties or forties in good health. V is TRBV11-2 and J is TRBJ2-3; D unclear. Written as DNA, the CDR3 is TGTGCCAGCAGCTCCCTCCCCTGGACCATCACAGATACGCAGTATTTT. Translation: CASSSLPWTITDTQYF. Together with reference TRBV11-2 and TRBJ2-3, the CDR3 gives the full variable domain: EAGVAQSPRYKIIEKRQSVAFWCNPISGHATLYWYQQILGQGPKLLIQFQNNGVVDDSQLPKDRFSAERLKGVDSTLKIQPAKLEDSAVYLCASSSLPWTITDTQYFGPGTRLTVL.